The rows below give T cell receptor beta chains drawn from one sample of a study of shared T cell receptors in the human thymus. Sequencing was performed with immunoSEQ multiplex PCR; in TCRdb, only in-frame clones are kept and a portion is missing. The data hold some 640,000 clones, with about 89% observed a single time. In addition, the sample was reused for a study of human thymus T cells.

The sequenced sample was thymocytes. These receptors all come from a boy in the first two years of life with a congenital heart defect. The CDR3 runs from the conserved cysteine through the conserved F or W. The D gene is left open where the match is weak. A clone size is listed for some rows: how often the clone was seen (once, few, many), or a class if it is expanded.

d_call	clone_size	v_call	j_call	cdr3_nt	cdr3_aa
TRBD2	-	TRBV9	TRBJ2-1	TGTGCCAGCAGCGACCGGGACTACAAGAACAATGAGCAGTTCTTC	CASSDRDYKNNEQFF
TRBD2	-	TRBV7-2	TRBJ2-1	TGTGCCAGCAGCTCTAGCGGGGGGGCCAGCGGTCATGAGCAGTTCTTC	CASSSSGGASGHEQFF
-	once	TRBV6-1	TRBJ2-2	TGTGCCAGCAGTGACCCAAACAGGTACACCGGGGAGCTGTTTTTT	CASSDPNRYTGELFF
-	-	TRBV7-9	TRBJ1-1	TGTGCCAGCACCACCCTATCTTCTGAAGCTTTCTTT	CASTTLSSEAFF
-	-	TRBV5-6	TRBJ2-6	TGTGCCAGCAGCTTGGGCATTGGGGGCTTCTCTGGGGCCAACGTCCTGACTTTC	CASSLGIGGFSGANVLTF
-	-	TRBV27	TRBJ1-5	TGTGCCAGCAGTCCCCACCGGAAACAGCACCCGGGGGATCAGCCCCAGCATTTT	CASSPHRKQHPGDQPQHF
-	once	TRBV30	TRBJ1-1	TGTGCCTTCAGAATGGAGGCCACTGAAGCTTTCTTT	CAFRMEATEAFF
TRBD2	few	TRBV4-3	TRBJ2-3	TGCGCCAGCAGCCAAGATTGGCTAGCGGGGGGCCTGGATACGCAGTATTTT	CASSQDWLAGGLDTQYF
TRBD1	once	TRBV5-1	TRBJ2-6	TGCGCCAGCAGCCGGGGACAGGCCAGTTCTGGGGCCAACGTCCTGACTTTC	CASSRGQASSGANVLTF
-	few	TRBV2	TRBJ1-3	TGTGCCAGCAGTTCCGGACAGAGCTCTGGAAACACCATATATTTT	CASSSGQSSGNTIYF
TRBD1	-	TRBV6-1	TRBJ1-1	TGTGCCAGCAGCCAAGTGCAGGACAGGGACACTGAAGCTTTCTTT	CASSQVQDRDTEAFF
-	-	TRBV27	TRBJ1-1	TGTGCGTGCGGGGGCGACCTGAACACTGAAGCTTTCTTT	CACGGDLNTEAFF
TRBD2	-	TRBV11-2	TRBJ2-2	TGTGCCAGCAGCTTAGAACTAGCGGGGGGCGCGAACACCGGGGAGCTGTTTTTT	CASSLELAGGANTGELFF
TRBD1	-	TRBV10-2	TRBJ1-1	TGCGCCAGCAGGGTTCCGGGACAGGCCCACCCGAACACTGAAGCTTTCTTT	CASRVPGQAHPNTEAFF
TRBD1	-	TRBV7-7	TRBJ2-3	TGTGCTAGCAGCTTAGGGGGACAGGGGGGCACAGATACGCAGTATTTT	CASSLGGQGGTDTQYF
TRBD1	-	TRBV4-1	TRBJ2-3	TGCGCCAGCAGCCCAAGTCGGACAGGAGAAAGCACAGATACGCAGTATTTT	CASSPSRTGESTDTQYF
-	-	TRBV5-1	TRBJ2-1	TGCGCCAGCAGCTTGGTGGGGCGGCCTGACAACAATGAGCAGTTCTTC	CASSLVGRPDNNEQFF
TRBD2	-	TRBV7-8	TRBJ2-7	TGTGCCAGCAGCTTGGCGACTAGCGGGAGCCCCTACGAGCAGTACTTC	CASSLATSGSPYEQYF
-	-	TRBV14	TRBJ1-1	TGTGCCAGCAGCCAAGCCCCTCCCGGGGACACTGAAGCTTTCTTT	CASSQAPPGDTEAFF
TRBD2	few	TRBV15	TRBJ2-3	TGTGCCACCAGCAGGACCCGGGCGACCTGGACTAGCGGGCCTCCCGATACGCAGTATTTT	CATSRTRATWTSGPPDTQYF
-	-	TRBV29-1	TRBJ1-2	TGCAGCGTGACTCAGGGTGGGCCCACCTACTACACCTTC	CSVTQGGPTYYTF
-	-	TRBV27	TRBJ2-3	TGTGCCAGCAGTTTCGATGGGACAAACATTACCACAGATACGCAGTATTTT	CASSFDGTNITTDTQYF
-	-	TRBV27	TRBJ2-1	TGTGCCAGCAGTCCCCCCACTAGGAAATCCTACAATGAGCAGTTCTTC	CASSPPTRKSYNEQFF
-	-	TRBV5-4	TRBJ2-2	TGTGCCAGCAGCTTGACTGACACCGGGGAGCTGTTTTTT	CASSLTDTGELFF
-	-	TRBV20-1	TRBJ1-2	TGCAGTGCCCCCTTTGGCTACACCTTC	CSAPFGYTF
TRBD1	-	TRBV19	TRBJ1-1	TGTGCCAGTAACCCGGGACAGGGGGCCCCTGAAGCTTTCTTT	CASNPGQGAPEAFF
-	-	TRBV5-8	TRBJ2-4	TGTGCCAGCAGCCCACCCGCCTCCAGGGGAGCCAAAAACATTCAGTACTTC	CASSPPASRGAKNIQYF
-	-	TRBV4-3	TRBJ2-7	TGCGCCAGCAGCCAAGCCCCGGTCGAGCAGTACTTC	CASSQAPVEQYF
-	-	TRBV27	TRBJ1-3	TGTGCCAGCAGTCCTACAGCCCCGGTTACTGGAAACACCATATATTTT	CASSPTAPVTGNTIYF
TRBD2	once	TRBV4-3	TRBJ2-7	TGCGCCAGCAGCCATTTGCACACTCCGGGACTAGACATTTTTACCTACGAGCAGTACTTC	CASSHLHTPGLDIFTYEQYF
-	-	TRBV19	TRBJ1-5	TGTGCCAGTAGGGGGAGGCCTTATCAGCCCCAGCATTTT	CASRGRPYQPQHF
TRBD2	-	TRBV6-1	TRBJ2-2	TGTGCCAGCAGTGGCCGGACTAGCGGGGGGGCCGCCTCTTGGACCGGGGAGCTGTTTTTT	CASSGRTSGGAASWTGELFF
TRBD2	-	TRBV5-1	TRBJ2-3	TGCGCCAGCAGCTTGATCATTAGCGGGGGCACCGCGGATACGCAGTATTTT	CASSLIISGGTADTQYF
TRBD2	-	TRBV28	TRBJ2-7	TGTGCCAGCAGTTACAGACTAGCGACCACCTACGAGCAGTACTTC	CASSYRLATTYEQYF
-	-	TRBV6-5	TRBJ2-3	TGTGCCAGCAGTTACTCAGCCCCCACAGATACGCAGTATTTT	CASSYSAPTDTQYF
-	-	TRBV5-6	TRBJ2-7	TGTGCCAGCAGCGAGGACAGCGGGGACGAGCAGTACTTC	CASSEDSGDEQYF
TRBD1	-	TRBV11-2	TRBJ1-2	TGTGCCAGCAGCTTAGGATCGGGACAGGGGGCGCCTGGCTACACCTTC	CASSLGSGQGAPGYTF
TRBD1	few	TRBV7-9	TRBJ1-2	TGTGCCAGCAGCTTAACCCGGGACAGGAATTACTATGGCTACACCTTC	CASSLTRDRNYYGYTF
TRBD1	once	TRBV7-8	TRBJ2-7	TGTGCCAGCAGCCTAGGACAGGGGGTAGGCTACGAGCAGTACTTC	CASSLGQGVGYEQYF
-	-	TRBV11-3	TRBJ1-5	TGTGCCAGCAGCTTAGCCCCGCAGGGTTCGCAGCCCCAGCATTTT	CASSLAPQGSQPQHF
TRBD2	-	TRBV5-4	TRBJ2-1	TGTGCCAGCAGCTTTTCTAGCGGGAGGGGGTACAATGAGCAGTTCTTC	CASSFSSGRGYNEQFF
TRBD2	-	TRBV4-3	TRBJ2-1	TGCGCCAGCAGCCAAGATTGGACTAGCGGGAGGCGCCCCTCCTACAATGAGCAGTTCTTC	CASSQDWTSGRRPSYNEQFF
TRBD1	-	TRBV7-9	TRBJ2-2	TGTGCCAGCAGCTTAGTGGGGACAGACCTCCCCGGGGAGCTGTTTTTT	CASSLVGTDLPGELFF
TRBD1	-	TRBV5-1	TRBJ2-2	TGCGCCAGCAGCTTGGTTAGGACAGGGAACACCGGGGAGCTGTTTTTT	CASSLVRTGNTGELFF
-	few	TRBV4-1	TRBJ2-6	TGCGCCAGCAGCCAAGATCAGGTCTCTGGGGCCAACGTCCTGACTTTC	CASSQDQVSGANVLTF
-	-	TRBV19	TRBJ1-5	TGTGCCAGTAGTCGCCCCCTTGGGCGTAACAATCAGCCCCAGCATTTT	CASSRPLGRNNQPQHF
-	-	TRBV14	TRBJ1-2	TGTGCCAGCAGCCAAGATACCCCCGGACAGAACCTGCACTATGGCTACACCTTC	CASSQDTPGQNLHYGYTF
-	-	TRBV13	TRBJ2-7	TGTGCCAGCAGCTGGGGGACATTCAGCTCCTACGAGCAGTACTTC	CASSWGTFSSYEQYF
-	-	TRBV7-2	TRBJ2-3	TGTGCCAGCAGCCCACCCCGAACCAGGGCTCCTACGCAGTATTTT	CASSPPRTRAPTQYF
-	-	TRBV15	TRBJ2-5	TGTGCCACCAGCAGATCTCGCCAGTACCAAGAGACCCAGTACTTC	CATSRSRQYQETQYF
TRBD1	few	TRBV14	TRBJ1-2	TGTGCCAGCAGCCAATCAGTTGACAGGGTTGGGAACTATGGCTACACCTTC	CASSQSVDRVGNYGYTF